The T cell receptor (beta chain) described here comes from a study of blood T cell repertoires in COVID-19. Study as a whole: Spain, Italy and the United States supplied samples that represented acute and convalescent COVID-19. Sample material is recorded as cDNA or gDNA derived from T cells, B-cell-depleted T cells, or PBMCs.

Profiled with immunoSEQ multiplex PCR; TCRdb holds only in-frame clones, not every one. The data contain about 200,000 clones, 80% of them singletons. Germline CDR1 is MDHEN and CDR2 is SYDVKM. This CDR3 has 16 amino acids. The ends were cut back, 3 bases at V and 4 bases at J, with 18 bases in the middle. Individuals drawn from under 30 US areas were roughly 18 to 95 years old. Cohorts were assigned according to the clinical history that participants reported. The specimen sequenced was PBMCs or T cells enriched from blood (not recorded which). The chain links TRBV28 to TRBJ1-1; maybe TRBD1 (6 bases). The sequence was obtained from a woman aged 40 to 55 with acute COVID-19. The CDR3 spells CASSFQVGAASTEAFF. As DNA, the CDR3 is TGTGCCAGCAGTTTCCAGGTGGGGGCGGCGAGCACTGAAGCTTTCTTT.